This entry lists 12 T cell receptor beta chains sequenced from one sample in a study of B cell selection in AIRE deficiency. The sorted conventional CD4 T cells were gated as CD4+CD127+. Sequencing was performed with immunoSEQ multiplex PCR; in TCRdb, only in-frame clones are kept and a portion is missing. The sample contains approximately 24,000 clones, about 95% of which appear only once. Sequenced material: CD4+CD127+ conventional T cells sorted from PBMCs. The receptors shown here come from a human donor in good health.

Regarding this clone: One end of the junction varies from germline; a read error may be responsible. The rearrangement joins TRBV7-7 to TRBJ2-1; 10 nucleotides match TRBD1. Per germline, CDR1 SSHAT and CDR2 FNYEAQ (reference sequence). The CDR3 runs 13 residues. The CDR3 nucleotides are TGTGCTAGCAGCTCTGGACAGGGGGATGAGCAGTTCTTC. Its protein product is CASSSGQGDEQFF.

The chain uses TRBV27 and TRBJ2-7; TRBD1 matches 8 bases. This CDR3 is 14 amino acids long. Germline lookup yields CDR1 MNHEY and CDR2 SMNVEV (reference sequence). J was trimmed by 1 base and V by 6 bases; bases with no gene match: 5. As DNA, the CDR3 is TGTGCCAGCAGGTCCAGGGGGCGATCCTACGAGCAGTACTTC. Protein: CASRSRGRSYEQYF.

To note about this clone: The sample has other DNA sequences that encode this CDR3 too. This sequence joins TRBV18 and TRBJ2-3; perhaps D is TRBD1 or TRBD2 (7 bases each). Germline CDR1 reads KGHSH; CDR2 reads LQKENI. The CDR3 length is 15 residues. Trimming pared 2 bases from V and 3 bases from J, leaving 12 bases between. In DNA form, the CDR3 reads TGTGCCAGCTCACCATCCAGGGGGGGGACAGATACGCAGTATTTT. Translated, it gives CASSPSRGGTDTQYF.

V gene TRBV19 combines with J gene TRBJ1-1; a weak D match, TRBD1 (6 bases). Deletions cut 4 bases from V and 1 base from J, with 16 bases between. CDR1 and CDR2 from the germline V gene are LNHDA and SQIVND (reference sequence). This CDR3 has 16 residues. CDR3 DNA: TGTGCCAGTAGTACGACGATAGGGACACCGAACACTGAAGCTTTCTTT. Encoded protein: CASSTTIGTPNTEAFF.

The chain joins TRBV18 to TRBJ1-1, with 8 bases matching TRBD1. Trimming took 3 bases from V and 3 from J; bases not matched to a gene: 9. This CDR3 has 16 residues. Germline lookup yields CDR1 KGHSH and CDR2 LQKENI. This chain's CDR3 is CASSPADRGEDTEAFF. CDR3 sequence (DNA): TGTGCCAGCTCACCGGCCGACAGGGGAGAGGACACTGAAGCTTTCTTT.

The V gene is TRBV18, the J gene TRBJ1-5; TRBD1 matches at 8 bases. Germline CDR1 and CDR2: KGHSH and LQKENI. This CDR3 is 14 amino acids long. V lost 9 bases, J lost 4 bases, and 8 bases stayed unmatched. Here the CDR3 reads CASHTGGRNQPQHF. In DNA, the CDR3 is TGTGCCAGTCATACAGGGGGAAGGAATCAGCCCCAGCATTTT.

V is TRBV4-1 and J is TRBJ1-3; a weak D match, TRBD1 (6 bases). The CDR3 covers 14 residues. Germline CDR1 and CDR2: MGHRA and YSYEKL. The V end was cut by 0 bases, the J end by 8 bases, with 11 bases between. The CDR3 spells CASSQEGRGDTIYF. The CDR3 DNA reads as TGCGCCAGCAGCCAAGAGGGCAGGGGCGACACCATATATTTT.

The genes are TRBV7-9 and TRBJ2-4, with unresolved D. This CDR3 spans 13 amino acids. V was pared by 6 bases and J by 0 bases, with 6 bases between. CDR1 and CDR2 from the germline V gene are SEHNR and FQNEAQ (reference sequence). The CDR3 DNA sequence: TGTGCCAGCAGAGAAATAGCCAAAAACATTCAGTACTTC. Amino acids: CASREIAKNIQYF. Filled out from reference TRBV7-9 and TRBJ2-4, the complete variable domain reads DTGVSQNPRHKITKRGQNVTFRCDPISEHNRLYWYRQTLGQGPEFLTYFQNEAQLEKSRLLSDRFSAERPKGSFSTLEIQRTEQGDSAMYLCASREIAKNIQYFGAGTRLSVL.

The CDR3 spells CASSVDRGYGYTF. The CDR3 nucleotides read TGTGCCAGCAGCGTAGATAGGGGTTATGGCTACACCTTC. The chain employs TRBV9 and TRBJ1-2, with D possibly matching TRBD1 (5 bases). The germline CDR1 and CDR2 sequences are SGDLS and YYNGEE. The CDR3 is 13 amino acids. V was trimmed by 0 bases and J by 5 bases, leaving 8 bases between them.

The genes are TRBV30 and TRBJ2-1; the D is unclear. Germline assignment: CDR1 GTSNPN and CDR2 SVGIG (reference sequence). This CDR3 region has 15 residues. Trimming took 0 bases from V and 0 from J, leaving 9 bases between them. The CDR3 DNA follows: TGTGCCTGGAGTGTAGATTTGAGCTCCTACAATGAGCAGTTCTTC. Translation: CAWSVDLSSYNEQFF.

This sequence joins TRBV11-3 and TRBJ2-1; TRBD1 matches 8 bases. Looked up from germline, CDR1 is SGHNT and CDR2 is YENEEA. V shed 4 bases and J 9 bases; nucleotides not matched to a gene: 5. The CDR3 runs 13 residues. CDR3 sequence (DNA): TGTGCCAGCAGCTCGCTTACAGGGGGTGAGCAGTTCTTC. It specifies CASSSLTGGEQFF.

The chain combines TRBV11-2 with TRBJ2-1; 12 bases line up with TRBD2. The germline V gene has CDR1 SGHAT and CDR2 FQNNGV. Trimming took 1 base from V and 5 from J; bases not matched to a gene: 6. The length of the CDR3 is 17 residues. CDR3 bases: TGTGCCAGCAGCTTAGTGGGTCTAGCGGGAGGGGACAATGAGCAGTTCTTC. It encodes CASSLVGLAGGDNEQFF.